One and the same sample provided the 13 T cell receptor beta chains below, sequenced in a study of blood T cell repertoires in COVID-19 (TCRdb year 2020). The library was prepared using the immunoSEQ multiplex PCR assay. In TCRdb, the immuneACCESS table is reduced to in-frame sequences with V and J assigned. These tables do not hold every clone; where another copy was compared, an unresolved V gene accounts for under half, and the others remain unexplained. In all, the sample holds under 110,000 clones, and over 65% of those were seen once. In total, the top ten clones hold roughly 6.2% of the sample. Specimen: peripheral blood. These receptors originate from an elderly man with COVID-19, enrolled during active disease.

This clone was seen a few times. The rearrangement joins TRBV11-2 to TRBJ2-3; D is ambiguous. V was shortened by 5 bases and J by 1 base, with 19 bases between the two germline ends. Germline assignment: CDR1 SGHAT and CDR2 FQNNGV. This CDR3 has 17 amino acids. The chain's CDR3 is CASSTRHIPWGTDTQYF. The CDR3 region has the DNA TGTGCCAGCAGCACCAGACACATCCCTTGGGGCACAGATACGCAGTATTTT. Looking up the rest from reference TRBV11-2 and TRBJ2-3 gives the full variable domain: EAGVAQSPRYKIIEKRQSVAFWCNPISGHATLYWYQQILGQGPKLLIQFQNNGVVDDSQLPKDRFSAERLKGVDSTLKIQPAKLEDSAVYLCASSTRHIPWGTDTQYFGPGTRLTVL.

J is TRBJ1-1 and V is TRBV5-1, with TRBD1 identical over 7 bases. Trimming cost V 9 bases and J 3 bases; bases outside gene matches: 8. Germline CDR1 SGHRS, CDR2 YFSETQ. This CDR3 is built from 13 residues. CDR3 coding DNA: TGCGCCACCCTCGGACAGGAGGACACTGAAGCTTTCTTT. Its translation: CATLGQEDTEAFF.

There are a few counts of this clone. The V call is TRBV28, the J call TRBJ1-5, with 7 nucleotides matching TRBD1. V lost 2 bases and J lost 9; bases outside the gene matches: 4. Germline CDR1 MDHEN, CDR2 SYDVKM. This CDR3 region has 13 residues. CDR3 DNA sequence: TGTGCCAGCAGTTTAAGGGGGCCCGGGCCCCAGCATTTT. This sequence encodes CASSLRGPGPQHF.

The gene calls are TRBV7-2 and TRBJ2-7; TRBD2 aligns across 7 bases. J gave up 2 bases and V 6 bases, and 10 bases lay outside the gene matches. CDR3 length: 15 amino acids. Germline CDR1 reads SGHTA; CDR2 reads FQGNSA. In DNA form, the CDR3 reads TGTGCCAGCAGGACGGGCTCGGGAGGCCCCTACGAGCAGTACTTC. The encoded protein is CASRTGSGGPYEQYF.

The V call is TRBV5-5, the J call TRBJ2-7; D not resolved. The length of the CDR3 is 13 residues. Germline V CDR1 and CDR2: SGHKS, YYEKEE (reference sequence). Deletions cut 7 bases from V and 1 base from J, with 12 bases between. The CDR3 DNA is TGTGCCAGCCGCAGTCTCCAGTCCTACGAGCAGTACTTC. Its protein is CASRSLQSYEQYF.

This clone was detected only once. The chain combines TRBV6-5 with TRBJ2-5; 10 nucleotides agree with TRBD1. With 5 bases clipped from V and 5 bases from J, the junction kept 8 bases outside the gene matches. The CDR3 totals 15 residues. Germline V CDR1 and CDR2: MNHEY, SVGAGI. This chain's CDR3 is CASSNRDRGGETQYF. CDR3 sequence (DNA): TGTGCCAGCAGTAACCGGGACAGGGGAGGGGAGACCCAGTACTTC.

The chain has TRBV30 and TRBJ1-1; D possibly corresponds to TRBD1 (6 bases). Germline assignment: CDR1 GTSNPN and CDR2 SVGIG (reference sequence). This CDR3 region has 12 residues. V lost 4 bases and J lost 2, with 8 bases in between. CDR3 residues: CAWNRANTEAFF. The DNA for the CDR3 is TGTGCCTGGAACAGGGCTAACACTGAAGCTTTCTTT.

In its sample, this clone was seen a few times. CDR3 sequence: CASSSAGNRPGYGYTF. The CDR3 bases are TGTGCCAGCAGTTCCGCCGGGAACCGACCCGGCTATGGCTACACCTTC. The chain couples TRBV27 to TRBJ1-2; D is unresolved. This CDR3 is 16 amino acids long. V lost 4 bases and J 4 bases, leaving 19 bases between the germline ends. Germline V gene lookup returns CDR1 MNHEY and CDR2 SMNVEV (reference sequence).

This clone appeared a few times. The CDR3 protein is CSVVSGVEGYTF. DNA for the CDR3: TGCAGCGTTGTGTCGGGAGTTGAGGGCTACACCTTC. J is TRBJ1-2 and V is TRBV29-1; no clear D gene. The CDR3 spans 12 residues. The germline V gene encodes CDR1 SQVTM and CDR2 ANQGSEA. Trimming pared 4 bases from V and 8 bases from J, leaving 14 bases between.

This chain uses TRBV3-1 (or the pseudogene TRBV3-2) with TRBJ2-3; 9 bases are a match to TRBD2. V was clipped by 4 bases and J by 3 bases; unmatched bases: 5. The V gene's germline CDR1 is LGHDT and CDR2 YNNKEL (reference sequence). The CDR3 runs to 15 residues. Here the CDR3 reads CASSLSGRVTDTQYF. The CDR3 region has the DNA TGTGCCAGCAGCCTTAGCGGGAGAGTAACAGATACGCAGTATTTT.

CDR3 loop: CASSLGTGGYEPQYF. CDR3 nucleotide sequence: TGTGCCAGCAGCTTAGGGACAGGAGGGTACGAGCCGCAGTATTTT. This chain joins TRBV7-9 and TRBJ2-3; a possible D gene is TRBD1 (7 bases). V was trimmed by 1 base and J by 10 bases, leaving 18 bases between them. CDR1 is SEHNR and CDR2 is FQNEAQ in the germline V gene (reference sequence). The CDR3 extends over 15 amino acids. The whole variable domain, remainder taken from reference TRBV7-9 and TRBJ2-3, is DTGVSQNPRHKITKRGQNVTFRCDPISEHNRLYWYRQTLGQGPEFLTYFQNEAQLEKSRLLSDRFSAERPKGSFSTLEIQRTEQGDSAMYLCASSLGTGGYEPQYFGPGTRLTVL.

The V call is TRBV27, the J call TRBJ2-5, with a weak D call TRBD2 (6 bases). Germline loops: CDR1 MNHEY, CDR2 SMNVEV (reference sequence). V lost 1 base and J 5 bases, leaving 11 bases between the germline ends. The CDR3 consists of 14 residues. CDR3 bases: TGTGCCAGCAGTTTATGGGGGACTCCCGAGACCCAGTACTTC. This sequence encodes CASSLWGTPETQYF.

The genes are TRBV7-3 and TRBJ2-1; 8 nucleotides line up with TRBD1. J gave up 0 bases and V 3 bases, and 1 base lay outside the gene matches. The CDR3 has 15 amino acids. Germline V gives CDR1 SGHTA, CDR2 FQGTGA. Here the CDR3 DNA reads TGTGCCAGCAGCTTCGGACAGGGCTCCTACAATGAGCAGTTCTTC. As protein: CASSFGQGSYNEQFF.